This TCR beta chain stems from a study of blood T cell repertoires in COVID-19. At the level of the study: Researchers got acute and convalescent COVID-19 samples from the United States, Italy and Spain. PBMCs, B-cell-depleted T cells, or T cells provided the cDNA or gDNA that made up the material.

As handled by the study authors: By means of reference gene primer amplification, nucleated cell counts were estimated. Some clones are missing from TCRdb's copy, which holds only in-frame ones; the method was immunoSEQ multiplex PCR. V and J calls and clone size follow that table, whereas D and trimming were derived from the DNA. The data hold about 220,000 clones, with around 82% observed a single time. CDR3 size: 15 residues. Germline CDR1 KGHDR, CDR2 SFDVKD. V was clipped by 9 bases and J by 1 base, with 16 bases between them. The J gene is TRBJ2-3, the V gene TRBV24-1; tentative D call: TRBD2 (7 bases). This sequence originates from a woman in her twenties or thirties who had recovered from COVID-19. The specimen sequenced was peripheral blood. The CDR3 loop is CATGPQGGGTDTQYF. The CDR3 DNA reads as TGTGCCACCGGCCCCCAAGGGGGGGGCACAGATACGCAGTATTTT.